These 20 T cell receptor beta chains were sequenced from one sample in a study of CD8 T cells in Susac syndrome. RNA was extracted with the RNeasy kit, and a quantity of roughly 0.5 to 1 ug was reverse transcribed using random hexamers. A single record per CDR3 protein comes from TCRdb applying MiXCR to the immunoSEQ multiplex PCR reads. The sample has under 150,000 distinct CDR3 sequences; around 95% are singletons. Sequenced: CD4+ T cells from PBMCs. The receptor source for this set is a human donor with Susac syndrome.

The CDR3 spells CASSVASSGSYNEQFF. CDR3 in DNA: TGTGCCAGCAGCGTCGCCTCTAGCGGGAGCTACAATGAGCAGTTCTTC. The chain is built from TRBV9 and TRBJ2-1; TRBD2 matches at 10 bases. In germline, CDR1 is SGDLS, CDR2 YYNGEE. J was trimmed by 3 bases and V by 2 bases; bases with no gene match: 5. The CDR3 consists of 16 residues.

The chain employs TRBV3-1 and TRBJ2-1; D is unclear. There are 16 residues in the CDR3. Trimming took off 1 base at V and 4 bases at J, with 14 bases between the two ends. Germline-derived CDR1 and CDR2 are LGHDT and YNNKEL (reference sequence). The CDR3 DNA sequence: TGTGCCAGCAGCCAAGGTTACGGACGGTTATACAATGAGCAGTTCTTC. Amino acids: CASSQGYGRLYNEQFF.

The chain recombines TRBV20-1 with TRBJ2-7; no clear D gene. This CDR3 is built from 14 residues. Germline CDR1 reads DFQATT; CDR2 reads SNEGSKA (reference sequence). Trimming cost V 5 bases and J 3 bases, with 17 bases left between them. For the CDR3, the DNA is TGCAGTGCTCCGGACCTCCAAGAAGGCTACGAGCAGTACTTC. It codes for CSAPDLQEGYEQYF.

The chain carries TRBV4-1 and TRBJ2-3; D possibly corresponds to TRBD2 (5 bases). Trimming stripped 1 base from V and 1 base from J, with 9 bases between. This CDR3 region has 15 residues. Germline V CDR1 and CDR2: MGHRA, YSYEKL. The CDR3 loop is CASSQVRVRTDTQYF. CDR3 nucleotide sequence: TGCGCCAGCAGCCAAGTGCGGGTCCGCACAGATACGCAGTATTTT.

This chain links TRBV29-1 with TRBJ2-7; maybe TRBD1 (6 bases). Germline CDR1 and CDR2: SQVTM and ANQGSEA. The CDR3 consists of 15 residues. With 6 bases removed from V and 0 bases from J, the gap between germline ends came to 18 bases. The CDR3 sequence: CSVTPNRASSYEQYF. CDR3 nucleotide sequence: TGCAGCGTGACTCCTAACAGGGCGAGCTCCTACGAGCAGTACTTC.

The chain carries TRBV28 and TRBJ1-4; TRBD1 might be the D (5 bases). This CDR3 is built from 13 residues. V shed 7 bases and J shed 9 bases, with 15 bases lying between them. From germline, CDR1 is MDHEN and CDR2 SYDVKM. The CDR3 DNA reads TGTGCCAGCATCTCCCGGGGCTATCAAAAACTGTTTTTT. This codes for CASISRGYQKLFF.

The chain joins TRBV20-1 to TRBJ2-7; 10 bases match TRBD2. The germline V gene has CDR1 DFQATT and CDR2 SNEGSKA (reference sequence). The trim removed 6 bases at V and 3 bases at J, leaving 11 bases unmatched. This CDR3 is 15 amino acids long. The CDR3 region is CSAQGGLAVRYEQYF. The DNA of the CDR3 is TGCAGTGCCCAAGGCGGACTAGCGGTCCGCTACGAGCAGTACTTC.

This sequence joins TRBV20-1 and TRBJ1-1; a possible D gene is TRBD1 (5 bases). V lost 3 bases and J 4 bases, leaving 15 bases between the germline ends. CDR1 and CDR2 (germline): DFQATT, SNEGSKA (reference sequence). CDR3 length: 14 residues. The CDR3 reads CSASIMKGLTEAFF. The CDR3 region has the DNA TGCAGTGCTAGTATCATGAAGGGGCTCACTGAAGCTTTCTTT.

The J gene is TRBJ2-3, the V gene TRBV20-1, with D possibly matching TRBD2 (6 bases). Germline V gene data show CDR1 as DFQATT and CDR2 as SNEGSKA (reference sequence). Trimming pared 6 bases from V and 5 bases from J, leaving 18 bases between. This CDR3 spans 14 amino acids. The CDR3 loop reads CSAALRRGEDTQYF. In nucleotides, the CDR3 is TGCAGTGCCGCCCTCCGGAGGGGTGAAGATACGCAGTATTTT.

This chain joins TRBV24-1 and TRBJ2-3, with D hard to call. The V end lost 4 bases, the J end lost 7 bases, and 14 bases lay between the germline ends. The CDR3 runs 14 residues. Germline V gene sequence: CDR1 KGHDR, CDR2 SFDVKD. The CDR3 loop reads CATSEEGPPNTQYF. Written as DNA, the CDR3 is TGTGCCACCAGTGAAGAAGGACCGCCTAATACGCAGTATTTT.

The chain employs TRBV20-1 and TRBJ2-1; 13 bases are shared with TRBD2. The germline V gene has CDR1 DFQATT and CDR2 SNEGSKA (reference sequence). V gave up 4 bases and J gave up 9 bases; unmatched junction bases: 9. The length of the CDR3 is 15 residues. The CDR3 region has the DNA TGCAGTGCTATCGGACTAGCGGGAGCACCACGTGAGCAGTTCTTC. The encoded protein is CSAIGLAGAPREQFF.

This chain links TRBV4-1 with TRBJ2-1; weak D call: TRBD1 (6 bases). Germline V gene sequence: CDR1 MGHRA, CDR2 YSYEKL. Trimming left V 4 bases short and J 0 bases short, with 19 bases between. The CDR3 length is 18 residues. CDR3 nucleotides: TGCGCCAGCAGCCGAACCGGCGGACAGACAATCTCCTACAATGAGCAGTTCTTC. It specifies CASSRTGGQTISYNEQFF.

This clonotype was seen once. J is TRBJ2-7 and V is TRBV5-1, with 7 bases aligning to TRBD1. Per the germline V gene, CDR1 is SGHRS and CDR2 is YFSETQ. The CDR3 has 12 residues. V lost 1 base, J lost 5 bases, and 0 bases stayed unmatched. CDR3 protein: CASSLQGDEQYF. CDR3 nucleotides: TGCGCCAGCAGCTTGCAGGGGGACGAGCAGTACTTC.

This clonotype was detected only a few times. V and J are TRBV29-1 and TRBJ2-7; TRBD2 aligns across 7 bases. Germline CDR1 SQVTM, CDR2 ANQGSEA. After removal of 4 bases from V and 2 bases from J, the junction contained 2 bases not matched to a gene. The CDR3 sequence is 12 residues long. The CDR3 DNA reads as TGCAGCGTTGGGGAGGGCGCCTACGAGCAGTACTTC. Protein sequence: CSVGEGAYEQYF.

The chain has TRBV6-5 and TRBJ1-2; D is unresolved. CDR3 length: 13 residues. V dropped 8 bases and J dropped 4 bases, with 14 bases sitting between them. CDR1 is MNHEY, CDR2 SVGAGI, per germline. The DNA of the CDR3 is TGTGCCAGCCGCCGTTTCGGCCCCTATGGCTACACCTTC. Protein product: CASRRFGPYGYTF.

The chain carries TRBV7-9 and TRBJ1-1; 12 nucleotides align to TRBD1. J gave up 0 bases and V 5 bases, and 4 bases lay outside the gene matches. This CDR3 has 16 residues. The germline V gene has CDR1 SEHNR and CDR2 FQNEAQ (reference sequence). CDR3 loop: CASSPGQGAVNTEAFF. DNA for the CDR3: TGTGCCAGCAGCCCGGGACAGGGGGCAGTGAACACTGAAGCTTTCTTT.

The chain employs TRBV20-1 and TRBJ2-5; 8 bases agree with TRBD1. J lost 1 base, V lost 5 bases, and 6 bases had no gene match. The germline V gene has CDR1 DFQATT and CDR2 SNEGSKA (reference sequence). The CDR3 has 14 residues. The chain's CDR3 is CSAFDTGGQETQYF. Here the CDR3 DNA reads TGCAGTGCTTTCGACACAGGGGGCCAAGAGACCCAGTACTTC.

The chain carries TRBV18 and TRBJ2-1; 7 positions match TRBD2. Germline CDR1 reads KGHSH; CDR2 reads LQKENI. This CDR3 is built from 16 residues. V was pared by 2 bases and J by 4 bases, with 8 bases of the junction left unmatched. CDR3: CASSPWSSGIYNEQFF. For the CDR3, the DNA is TGTGCCAGCTCACCATGGTCGAGCGGGATATACAATGAGCAGTTCTTC.

The V gene is TRBV5-1, the J gene TRBJ2-3; 7 bases are a match to TRBD1. The germline gives CDR1 SGHRS, CDR2 YFSETQ. The CDR3 extends over 16 amino acids. J lost 3 bases, V lost 4 bases, and 11 bases had no gene match. CDR3 sequence reads: CASSKLPTGSTDTQYF. The CDR3 coding sequence is TGCGCCAGCAGCAAACTCCCGACAGGGAGTACAGATACGCAGTATTTT.

The rearrangement links TRBV4-1 to TRBJ1-3; D not resolved. CDR3 length: 15 amino acids. V was shortened by 0 bases and J by 4 bases, with 10 bases between the two germline ends. Germline values: CDR1 MGHRA, CDR2 YSYEKL. The chain's CDR3 is CASSQDRGSGNTIYF. The CDR3 DNA follows: TGCGCCAGCAGCCAAGATCGGGGTTCCGGAAACACCATATATTTT.